The 28 T cell receptor beta chains below come from one sample, sequenced in a study of T cells in Graves' hyperthyroidism and ophthalmopathy. There were TCR beta CDR3 regions amplified from RNA transcripts. A first-round RT-PCR of the TCR CDR3 used the HTBI primer set. One entry per CDR3 protein, called by TCRdb with MiXCR from the multiplex PCR reads. The sample lists 130,000 to 150,000 distinct CDR3 sequences, about 20% occurring once. The sample was blood. The receptors shown here come from a woman between 45 and 60 years old with Graves' hyperthyroidism that later progressed to Graves' ophthalmopathy.

This clonotype was counted many times. The chain has TRBV28 and TRBJ2-7; no clear D gene. The CDR3 extends over 12 amino acids. V shed 5 bases and J shed 7 bases, with 12 bases lying between them. Germline V lookup: CDR1 MDHEN, CDR2 SYDVKM. The CDR3 is CASSPPRLEQYF. DNA of the CDR3: TGTGCCAGCAGTCCCCCCCGCTTGGAGCAGTACTTC.

This clonotype came up a few times. The V gene is TRBV28, the J gene TRBJ1-5; TRBD1 agrees at 9 bases. This CDR3 contains 14 residues. The V segment lost 6 bases and the J segment 6 bases; nucleotides outside the gene matches: 6. The germline V gene has CDR1 MDHEN and CDR2 SYDVKM. The CDR3 bases are TGTGCCAGCAGGGGGACAGGGTCTCGTCAGCCCCAGCATTTT. Its protein is CASRGTGSRQPQHF.

This clonotype was detected many times. V and J are TRBV10-2 and TRBJ2-1; D gene ambiguous. Trimming stripped 6 bases from V and 8 bases from J, with 11 bases between. Germline V gives CDR1 WSHSY, CDR2 SAAADI. The CDR3 has 12 amino acids. The CDR3 DNA reads as TGCGCCAGCAGCCCGCCTGGGGATGAGCAGTTCTTC. The encoded protein is CASSPPGDEQFF.

This clonotype was recorded a few times. This chain joins TRBV28 and TRBJ1-6, with D unclear. Germline V lookup: CDR1 MDHEN, CDR2 SYDVKM. The CDR3 sequence is 14 residues long. V was trimmed by 7 bases and J by 4 bases, leaving 11 bases between them. CDR3 region: CASNQQVYNSPLHF. The DNA of the CDR3 is TGTGCCAGCAACCAGCAGGTTTATAATTCACCCCTCCACTTT. The entire variable domain, with the rest obtained from reference TRBV28 and TRBJ1-6, is as follows: DVKVTQSSRYLVKRTGEKVFLECVQDMDHENMFWYRQDPGLGLRLIYFSYDVKMKEKGDIPEGYSVSREKKERFSLILESASTNQTSMYLCASNQQVYNSPLHFGNGTRLTVT.

J is TRBJ1-2 and V is TRBV20-1; D is uncertain. Germline V gene data show CDR1 as DFQATT and CDR2 as SNEGSKA (reference sequence). This CDR3 spans 13 amino acids. V was trimmed by 6 bases and J by 2 bases, leaving 13 bases between them. In nucleotides, the CDR3 is TGCAGTGCCTTATTTCAAAGGAACTATGGCTACACCTTC. Amino acid sequence: CSALFQRNYGYTF.

The chain couples TRBV9 to TRBJ2-3; possible D gene TRBD1, 6 bases. Trimming left V 2 bases short and J 3 bases short, with 10 bases between. Germline V gene lookup returns CDR1 SGDLS and CDR2 YYNGEE. The length of the CDR3 is 14 residues. CDR3 region: CASSVEGGTDTQYF. DNA of the CDR3: TGTGCCAGCAGCGTCGAAGGGGGTACAGATACGCAGTATTTT. The whole variable domain, filled in from reference TRBV9 and TRBJ2-3, reads DSGVTQTPKHLITATGQRVTLRCSPRSGDLSVYWYQQSLDQGLQFLIQYYNGEERAKGNILERFSAQQFPDLHSELNLSSLELGDSALYFCASSVEGGTDTQYFGPGTRLTVL.

About this clonotype: A much larger clone lies a single base off, so this may be a read error. The genes are TRBV19 and TRBJ1-1; 9 bases map to TRBD1. CDR3 length: 15 amino acids. CDR1 is LNHDA and CDR2 is SQIVND in the germline V gene (reference sequence). The CDR3 region is CASSTGTGLGTEASF. In DNA form, the CDR3 reads TGTGCCAGTAGTACGGGGACAGGGCTCGGCACTGAAGCTTCCTTT.

This clonotype was found many times. The rearrangement links TRBV7-2 to TRBJ1-1; D not certain. The V end lost 5 bases, the J end lost 8 bases, and 9 bases lay between the germline ends. The CDR3 covers 11 residues. Germline V lookup: CDR1 SGHTA, CDR2 FQGNSA. The CDR3 sequence is CASSQRREAFF. CDR3 DNA: TGTGCCAGCAGCCAGAGACGAGAAGCTTTCTTT.

This clonotype was seen ten or more times. The junction shows a germline mismatch at one end, possibly a read error. DNA of the CDR3: TGTGCCACCAGTGATTCGGCAGGGAGCAGTCAGCCCCAGCATTTT. Translation: CATSDSAGSSQPQHF. This chain uses TRBV24-1 with TRBJ1-5; tentative D call: TRBD1 (5 bases). Per germline, CDR1 KGHDR and CDR2 SFDVKD. This CDR3 is built from 15 residues.

In its sample, this clonotype was seen many times. The chain recombines TRBV7-9 with TRBJ2-7; D not resolved. The CDR3 sequence is 12 residues long. V was trimmed by 5 bases and J by 0 bases, leaving 5 bases between them. Per germline, CDR1 SEHNR and CDR2 FQNEAQ (reference sequence). CDR3 in amino acids: CASSHSSYEQYF. Written as DNA, the CDR3 is TGTGCCAGCAGCCACAGCTCCTACGAGCAGTACTTC. The complete variable domain, with remaining parts taken from reference TRBV7-9 and TRBJ2-7, reads DTGVSQNPRHKITKRGQNVTFRCDPISEHNRLYWYRQTLGQGPEFLTYFQNEAQLEKSRLLSDRFSAERPKGSFSTLEIQRTEQGDSAMYLCASSHSSYEQYFGPGTRLTVT.

This clonotype was counted many times. The V and J genes are TRBV12-3 or TRBV12-4 and TRBJ2-3; 7 bases align to TRBD1. J gave up 6 bases and V 6 bases, and 12 bases lay outside the gene matches. The CDR3 length is 15 residues. The CDR3 region has the DNA TGTGCCAGCAGAACCAACAGGGGCGGTGGGGATACGCAGTATTTT. The encoded protein is CASRTNRGGGDTQYF.

The V call is TRBV9, the J call TRBJ2-1, with D perhaps TRBD2 (5 bases). The CDR3 sequence is 15 residues long. V lost 0 bases to trimming and J lost 4 bases, with 11 bases between them. The germline gives CDR1 SGDLS, CDR2 YYNGEE. Here the CDR3 DNA reads TGTGCCAGCAGCGTAGTGGGAGATCCGTACAATGAGCAGTTCTTC. Encoded protein: CASSVVGDPYNEQFF. The whole variable domain, remainder taken from reference TRBV9 and TRBJ2-1, is DSGVTQTPKHLITATGQRVTLRCSPRSGDLSVYWYQQSLDQGLQFLIQYYNGEERAKGNILERFSAQQFPDLHSELNLSSLELGDSALYFCASSVVGDPYNEQFFGPGTRLTVL.

This clonotype was found many times. The V and J genes are TRBV20-1 and TRBJ1-5; D gene unclear. The CDR3 has 15 amino acids. Germline CDR1 DFQATT, CDR2 SNEGSKA (reference sequence). The ends were cut back, 5 bases at V and 2 bases at J, with 16 bases in the middle. CDR3 nucleotide sequence: TGCAGTGCTTCCCTGGGGTATGGAGGCAATCAGCCCCAGCATTTT. Its translation is CSASLGYGGNQPQHF.

This sequence joins TRBV7-2 and TRBJ2-2; 9 nucleotides align to TRBD2. CDR3 length: 17 amino acids. V lost 1 base and J lost 1; bases outside the gene matches: 4. CDR1 is SGHTA, CDR2 FQGNSA, per germline. CDR3 bases: TGTGCCAGCAGCTTAGAACTAGCGGGCCTGAACACCGGGGAGCTGTTTTTT. Translating gives CASSLELAGLNTGELFF.

CDR3 sequence reads: CASSFAGGGSIEAFF. In DNA, the CDR3 is TGTGCCAGCAGCTTCGCAGGGGGCGGCTCGATTGAAGCTTTCTTT. The V gene is TRBV13, the J gene TRBJ1-1; 8 bases match TRBD1. Per germline, CDR1 PRHDT and CDR2 FYEKMQ (reference sequence). The trim removed 3 bases at V and 7 bases at J, leaving 10 bases unmatched. The CDR3 runs 15 residues.

This clonotype was detected a few times. The chain joins TRBV20-1 to TRBJ2-2; 12 nucleotides align to TRBD1. V lost 0 bases, J lost 7 bases, and 6 bases stayed unmatched. The CDR3 runs to 16 residues. Germline V lookup: CDR1 DFQATT, CDR2 SNEGSKA (reference sequence). CDR3 DNA sequence: TGCAGTGCTAGAGAAATAGGGACAGGGGGCGGCGGGGAGCTGTTTTTT. It translates to CSAREIGTGGGGELFF.

This clonotype was picked up many times. The rearrangement uses TRBV20-1 and TRBJ2-7; 7 bases map to TRBD2. J was trimmed by 0 bases and V by 4 bases; bases with no gene match: 9. The CDR3 consists of 15 residues. Germline V gives CDR1 DFQATT, CDR2 SNEGSKA (reference sequence). CDR3 amino acids: CSAKSVLALSYEQYF. CDR3 coding DNA: TGCAGTGCTAAGTCCGTACTAGCGCTCTCCTACGAGCAGTACTTC.

This clonotype was observed many times. A read error may account for a junction end that differs from germline. This chain uses TRBV7-7 with TRBJ2-1, with unresolved D. CDR1 and CDR2 from the germline V gene are SSHAT and FNYEAQ (reference sequence). CDR3 length: 13 residues. CDR3 bases: TGTGCTAGCAGCTTAGGGCAAAACAATGAGCAGTTCTTC. Translation: CASSLGQNNEQFF.

This clonotype was seen a few times. This clone may be a read error of a much larger clone one base away. V usage is TRBV6-5 and J usage is TRBJ1-4; tentative D call: TRBD1 (5 bases). Germline assignment: CDR1 MNHEY and CDR2 SVGAGI. CDR3 length: 17 residues. The CDR3 here is CASSYSIPTATSEKLFF. The CDR3 DNA reads as TGTGCCAGCAGTTACTCGATTCCGACAGCCACTAGTGAAAAACTGTTTTTT.

At least ten counts were recorded for this clonotype. The chain couples TRBV28 to TRBJ1-5; tentatively, D is TRBD1 (5 bases). This CDR3 contains 14 residues. CDR1 and CDR2 (germline): MDHEN, SYDVKM. V lost 8 bases to trimming and J lost 2 bases, with 13 bases between them. The CDR3, as DNA: TGTGCCAGCGGGGGGACGGGGCGCAATCAGCCCCAGCATTTT. This encodes CASGGTGRNQPQHF.

The chain joins TRBV3-1 to TRBJ1-1; D is unclear. The CDR3 loop spans 13 amino acids. Germline V gene sequence: CDR1 LGHDT, CDR2 YNNKEL (reference sequence). The V end lost 2 bases, the J end lost 1 base, and 5 bases lay between the germline ends. CDR3 coding DNA: TGTGCCAGCAGCCAACCGGGGAACACTGAAGCTTTCTTT. Protein sequence: CASSQPGNTEAFF.

The table lists this clonotype with many counts. This chain joins TRBV20-1 and TRBJ1-2; 11 bases line up with TRBD1. Germline V gives CDR1 DFQATT, CDR2 SNEGSKA (reference sequence). The CDR3 extends over 17 amino acids. The V and J ends lost 5 bases and 1 base, in that order; junction bases with no gene match: 12. The CDR3 spells CSASPSGTGGVNYGYTF. As DNA, the CDR3 is TGCAGTGCTTCCCCATCCGGGACAGGGGGTGTTAACTATGGCTACACCTTC.

The sample holds many counts of this clonotype. The chain carries TRBV2 and TRBJ1-1; no clear D. The germline V and J ends were trimmed by 3 bases and 2 bases, with 10 bases remaining between them. CDR3 length: 14 amino acids. Germline assignment: CDR1 SNHLY and CDR2 FYNNEI. Here the CDR3 reads CASSDSGRNTEAFF. DNA of the CDR3: TGTGCCAGCAGTGACTCCGGGAGAAACACTGAAGCTTTCTTT.

The table lists this clonotype with many counts. The chain uses TRBV28 and TRBJ1-2, with 8 bases that match TRBD1. The CDR3 sequence is 15 residues long. V trimming: 5 bases; J trimming: 3 bases; junction bases outside the gene matches: 8. Germline V gene lookup returns CDR1 MDHEN and CDR2 SYDVKM. CDR3 amino acids: CASSTQGAVDYGYTF. CDR3 DNA: TGTGCCAGCAGTACTCAGGGGGCGGTGGACTATGGCTACACCTTC.

This clonotype has more than one count but fewer than ten. The V and J genes are TRBV6-1 and TRBJ2-6; D is unresolved. The CDR3 length is 17 residues. Trimming cost V 1 base and J 0 bases, with 10 bases left between them. CDR1 is MNHNS, CDR2 SASEGT, per germline. The CDR3 protein is CASSEEASFSGANVLTF. The CDR3 region has the DNA TGTGCCAGCAGTGAAGAGGCCAGCTTCTCTGGGGCCAACGTCCTGACTTTC.

This clonotype was detected only a few times. The V call is TRBV7-9, the J call TRBJ2-3; D ambiguous. The CDR3 is 16 residues long. V shed 0 bases and J shed 2 bases, with 12 bases lying between them. CDR1 and CDR2 (germline): SEHNR, FQNEAQ (reference sequence). The chain's CDR3 is CASSLAVATYTDTQYF. CDR3 nucleotide sequence: TGTGCCAGCAGCTTAGCGGTGGCTACGTACACAGATACGCAGTATTTT.

This clonotype was seen repeatedly, ten times or more. The gene calls are TRBV20-1 and TRBJ1-2; D not certain. V gave up 6 bases and J gave up 4 bases, with 12 bases separating them. CDR3 length equals 12 residues. Germline CDR1 is DFQATT and CDR2 is SNEGSKA (reference sequence). The CDR3, as DNA: TGCAGTGCCCCCCGGAGGACCTATGGCTACACCTTC. This translates into CSAPRRTYGYTF.

The rearrangement joins TRBV28 to TRBJ2-3, with TRBD1 identical over 7 bases. Germline CDR1 MDHEN, CDR2 SYDVKM. V lost 7 bases and J lost 14; bases outside the gene matches: 12. The CDR3 has 12 amino acids. The CDR3 is CASTSGGHYPYF. As DNA, the CDR3 is TGTGCCAGCACCTCAGGGGGACACTACCCGTATTTT.